This TCR beta chain was captured in a study of T cells in Graves' hyperthyroidism and ophthalmopathy (dated by TCRdb to 2018 to 2020). Background on the whole study: Peripheral blood samples were taken at the time of initial diagnosis, prior to any treatment. The 100 or so discovery patients were divided at random into training and test sets in a 7:3 ratio. To identify distinguishing TCR V-J signatures, a discovery cohort of about 100 patients was used, comprising some 45 with Graves' ophthalmopathy and around 60 with stable Graves' hyperthyroidism. The paper describes TCR Vbeta CDR3 sequencing of fewer than 150 peripheral blood samples, made up of 43 ophthalmopathy patients, 70 to 75 hyperthyroidism patients and some 17 progressor patients. Prospective prediction of ophthalmopathy was tested in an independent validation cohort of 18 hyperthyroidism patients and 17 patients who later progressed to ophthalmopathy. After blood sampling, hyperthyroidism patients were treated with methimazole at a starting dose of 30 mg daily, and ophthalmopathy patients were treated with high-dose intravenous methylprednisolone. In addition, the study compared T-cell repertoires in thyroid tissue and in blood from about 6 Graves' hyperthyroidism patients.

Including the terminal cysteine and phenylalanine, the CDR3 comprises 16 residues. Only the CDR3 portion is preserved as DNA: 48 bases, with reading frame beginning at the first base. V is clipped by 5 bases and J by 5 bases, and the sequence between their germline boundaries is 19 bases long. Via the germline V gene, CDR1 is SGHTA and CDR2 FQGTGA. The hyperthyroidism patients were between 18 and 65 years old and newly diagnosed, with a disease duration of less than 2 months. The study excluded patients with uncontrolled infections, other autoimmune diseases, pregnancy or lactation. Diagnoses were based on clinical symptoms, serum thyroxine and TRAb, thyroid ultrasound and orbital computed tomography. Blood from progressor patients was drawn when they were first diagnosed with hyperthyroidism, before any ophthalmopathy symptoms appeared. PBMCs were separated from over 9 ml of fresh peripheral blood using Ficoll-Paque density gradient centrifugation. Patients classed as progressors first received a Graves' hyperthyroidism diagnosis and then went on to develop ophthalmopathy during follow-up. Total RNA was extracted using Trizol reagent, and RNA quality was assessed on an Agilent 2100 Bioanalyzer.

The TCR beta CDR3 regions were amplified from RNA transcripts. A first-round RT-PCR of the TCR CDR3 used the HTBI primer set with the Qiagen OneStep RT-PCR kit. The libraries were constructed in a second round of multiplex PCR and then size-selected and purified. Sequencing of the libraries was done on an Illumina HiSeq2000 using paired-end 100 bp reads. In the authors' own workflow: SOAPnuke was used to process the raw data, removing reads that contained adapters or uncalled bases, had a mean Phred below 15, or lacked an exact match to the constant primer or identifier. COPE v1.2.5 was used to merge high-quality paired reads, and clonotypes were defined as unique nucleotide sequences. Clonotypes were aligned to IMGT TRBV, TRBD and TRBJ reference segments using MiTCR v1.1. Analysis was restricted to V-J combinations with a frequency above 0.0001, which covered about 99% of repertoires. The TCS score was defined as F50 (clonal expansion) divided by E x V (chaos), with BLOSUM62-based TCRdist calculated between CDR3 peptides within each V-J. Welch's t-statistics and random forest reduced fewer than 600 V-J features to 10 to 15, which were used in a naive Bayes classifier (R e1071). TCRdb handled the public reads itself, with Q25 trimming in fastp and clone calling in MiXCR, and kept productive beta chains. Records with the same CDR3 protein are collapsed into one entry carrying the most frequent genes and DNA. In this record, the V and J calls reflect TCRdb's handling and not the investigators' own analysis. A total of 600,000 to 850,000 distinct CDR3 sequences appear in this sample, around a sixth of them only once. The ten largest clonotypes hold 16% of the sample.

The paper's findings and limits, for the study overall: Ophthalmopathy was separated from stable hyperthyroidism by a 13 V-J signature model, with approximately 89% sensitivity and roughly 81% specificity obtained in cross-validation and 80%/75% obtained in testing. In validation, the model predicted progression to ophthalmopathy a median of roughly 6.5 months before onset, with 70% to 71% sensitivity and about 75% specificity. Most expanded thyroid clonotypes (frequency above 0.001) were also detected in blood, suggesting blood repertoires may reflect thyroid immune responses. No statistical method was used to set the sample size in advance, and investigators knew the group allocation.

This clonotype was seen only a few times. Its antigen target is currently unknown. No much larger clonotype is one base removed from it; base qualities were not supplied. This receptor was obtained from a woman in her forties or fifties with Graves' hyperthyroidism that later progressed to Graves' ophthalmopathy. Sequenced input: blood. The rearrangement combines TRBV7-3 with TRBJ2-1, and TRBD2 may be the D gene, going by 5 matching bases. The DNA sequence is TGTGCCAGCAGCCCCACTAAAGGACTTTCGAACAATGAGCAGTTCTTC. Its protein reads: CASSPTKGLSNNEQFF.